This TCR beta chain is drawn from a study of blood T cell repertoires in COVID-19. Overall study context: There were acute and convalescent COVID-19 samples, and they came from the United States, Italy and Spain. Sources were T cells, B-cell-depleted T cells, or PBMCs; the material itself was cDNA or gDNA.

CDR1 and CDR2 from the germline V gene are MNHEY and SVGAGI. This CDR3 spans 14 amino acids. With 9 bases removed from V and 8 bases from J, the gap between germline ends came to 22 bases. Under the authors' procedure: Amplified reference gene primers provided the basis for estimating nucleated cell counts. The method was immunoSEQ multiplex PCR; TCRdb's version includes in-frame clones alone and lacks a portion of them. The V and J calls and clone size come from that table; D and trimming were worked out from the DNA. This table has roughly 56,000 clones, about 91% appearing once. V and J are TRBV6-5 and TRBJ1-2, with D possibly being TRBD1 (6 bases). This sequence originates from a man aged 45-65 years with active COVID-19. The specimen sequenced was peripheral blood. CDR3 nucleotide sequence: TGTGCCAGTACCCGGGACAATTCGAAAACCGGCTACACCTTC. Its protein is CASTRDNSKTGYTF.